This T cell receptor (beta chain) was sequenced in a study of response to subunit inactivated influenza vaccine. One entry per CDR3 protein results from TCRdb running MiXCR on the RT-PCR reads. This table holds about 620,000 distinct CDR3 sequences, 12% found once. The CDR3 length is 15 residues. V lost 6 bases and J lost 1, with 16 bases in between. The source is a man aged 45-65 years who received an inactivated influenza vaccine. The chain joins TRBV12-3 or TRBV12-4 to TRBJ2-7; tentatively, D is TRBD2 (6 bases). The sample here was PBMCs from blood, taken on the day of vaccination. The CDR3 sequence: CASSAGRMISYEQYF. The CDR3 nucleotides are TGTGCCAGCAGCGCGGGACGGATGATTTCCTACGAGCAGTACTTC.